This note documents a single T cell receptor (beta chain) sequence. Its antigen is not identified. The germline gives CDR1 MDHEN, CDR2 SYDVKM. Deletions cut 4 bases from V and 4 bases from J, with 11 bases between. The CDR3 is 14 residues long. Vbeta (60) and Jbeta (13) primers were used in the PCR. As processed by the authors: An analysis that came later counted approximately 76 million unique TCR beta chains, approximately 12 million shared. Clones were read by immunoSEQ multiplex PCR, and TCRdb kept only the in-frame ones, dropping some. That table furnishes V, J and clone size, whereas the DNA furnished D and trimming. The sample shows more than 70,000 clones, about two thirds of them seen only once. This specimen belongs to a study of cytomegalovirus exposure and HLA in healthy donors. Findings of the study overall: Later analysis found that TCR beta chains associated with HLA were more clonally expanded than other, equally common chains.

This receptor was taken from a woman between 45 and 60 years old in good health and CMV-seropositive. The sequencing sample was made of PBMCs. The chain couples TRBV28 to TRBJ1-5; no definite D call. The CDR3 DNA follows: TGTGCCAGCAGTTCCCCCACCGGGAATCAGCCCCAGCATTTT. This gives the protein CASSSPTGNQPQHF. The variable domain in full, with the rest retrieved from reference TRBV28 and TRBJ1-5, is DVKVTQSSRYLVKRTGEKVFLECVQDMDHENMFWYRQDPGLGLRLIYFSYDVKMKEKGDIPEGYSVSREKKERFSLILESASTNQTSMYLCASSSPTGNQPQHFGDGTRLSIL.